Listed here is a single TCR beta chain. V was clipped by 1 base and J by 8 bases, with 12 bases between them. The germline V gene encodes CDR1 SGHRS and CDR2 YFSETQ. There are 13 residues in the CDR3. These data belong to a study of blood T cell repertoires in COVID-19. About the study: Samples came from the United States, Italy and Spain, spanning acute and convalescent COVID-19. PBMCs, B-cell-depleted T cells, or T cells were the source of the cDNA or gDNA that made up the material.

Original handling: Estimated nucleated cell counts came from reference gene primer amplification. The table came from immunoSEQ multiplex PCR; TCRdb's copy has only in-frame clones and leaves some out. V, J and clone size reflect that table, while D and trimming were determined from the DNA. In the table there are some 150,000 clones, around 78% of which are singletons. Sequencing used peripheral blood. V gene TRBV5-1 combines with J gene TRBJ1-2; D call uncertain. This clonotype was sampled from a woman older than 75 with active or convalescent COVID-19. CDR3 amino acids: CASSLSGIEGYTF. CDR3 DNA: TGCGCCAGCAGCTTGTCGGGGATTGAAGGCTACACCTTC.